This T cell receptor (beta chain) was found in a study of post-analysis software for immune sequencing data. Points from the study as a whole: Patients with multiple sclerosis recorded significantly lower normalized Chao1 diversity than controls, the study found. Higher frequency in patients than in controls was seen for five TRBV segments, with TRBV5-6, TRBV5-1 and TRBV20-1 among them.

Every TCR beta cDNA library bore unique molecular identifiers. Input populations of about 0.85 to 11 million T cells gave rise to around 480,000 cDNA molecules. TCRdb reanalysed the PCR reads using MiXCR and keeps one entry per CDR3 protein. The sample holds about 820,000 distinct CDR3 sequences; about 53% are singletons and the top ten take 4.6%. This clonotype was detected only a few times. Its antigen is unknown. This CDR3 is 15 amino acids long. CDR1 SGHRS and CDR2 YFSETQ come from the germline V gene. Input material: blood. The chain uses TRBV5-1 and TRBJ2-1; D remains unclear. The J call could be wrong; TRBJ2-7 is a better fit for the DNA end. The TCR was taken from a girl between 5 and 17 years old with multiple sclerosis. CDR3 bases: TGCGCCAGCACTGATTCAGCTCCCTCCTACAATGAGCAGTACTTC. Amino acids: CASTDSAPSYNEQYF.